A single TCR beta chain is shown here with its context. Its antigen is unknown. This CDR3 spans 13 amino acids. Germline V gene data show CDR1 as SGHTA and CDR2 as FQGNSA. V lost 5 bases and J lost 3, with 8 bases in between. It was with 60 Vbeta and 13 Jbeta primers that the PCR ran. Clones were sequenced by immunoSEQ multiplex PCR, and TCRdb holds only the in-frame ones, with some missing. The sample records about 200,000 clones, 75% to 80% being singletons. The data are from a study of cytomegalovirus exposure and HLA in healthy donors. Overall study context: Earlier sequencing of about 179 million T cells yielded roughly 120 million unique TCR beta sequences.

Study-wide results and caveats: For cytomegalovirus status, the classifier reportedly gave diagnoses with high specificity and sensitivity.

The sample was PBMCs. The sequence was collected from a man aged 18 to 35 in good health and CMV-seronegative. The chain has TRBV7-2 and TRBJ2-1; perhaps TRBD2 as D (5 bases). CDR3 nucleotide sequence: TGTGCCAGCAGCCTGGACTTCTACAATGAGCAGTTCTTC. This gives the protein CASSLDFYNEQFF. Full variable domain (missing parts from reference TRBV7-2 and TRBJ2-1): GAGVSQSPSNKVTEKGKDVELRCDPISGHTALYWYRQSLGQGLEFLIYFQGNSAPDKSGLPSDRFSAERTGGSVSTLTIQRTQQEDSAVYLCASSLDFYNEQFFGPGTRLTVL.